This TCR beta chain emerged from a study of blood T cell repertoires in COVID-19. Study overall: From T cells, B-cell-depleted T cells, or PBMCs came the material, which was cDNA or gDNA.

TCRdb keeps only in-frame clones here, not all; method: immunoSEQ multiplex PCR. The table records some 310,000 clones, about 90% of them present only once. V dropped 3 bases and J dropped 6 bases, with 16 bases sitting between them. The length of the CDR3 is 14 residues. In germline, CDR1 is SGHRS, CDR2 YFSETQ. The cohort comprised adults aged 18 to 89 years residing in about 25 US areas. The sequence was collected from a woman aged 25 to 39 who had recovered from COVID-19. V gene TRBV5-1 combines with J gene TRBJ2-7, with D perhaps matching TRBD1 (6 bases). Material for sequencing was PBMCs or T cells enriched from blood (not recorded which). CDR3 sequence: CASSWRTDLVEQYF. DNA for the CDR3: TGCGCCAGCAGCTGGCGGACAGATTTGGTCGAGCAGTACTTC.